Following are 11 T cell receptor beta chains from one sample sequenced in a study of blood T cell repertoires in COVID-19. Here immunoSEQ multiplex PCR was the method, and the copy in TCRdb shows in-frame clones only, minus some. Of about 170,000 clones listed, roughly 86% are singletons. Source material: peripheral blood. The receptor set was obtained from a woman older than 75 with COVID-19, enrolled during active disease.

The rearrangement uses TRBV5-1 and TRBJ2-5, with 8 bases matching TRBD2. Trimming cost V 5 bases and J 2 bases; bases outside gene matches: 5. The CDR3 is 14 amino acids. Germline CDR1 is SGHRS and CDR2 is YFSETQ. CDR3 residues: CASRGAGEQETQYF. CDR3 DNA: TGCGCCAGCAGAGGAGCGGGAGAGCAAGAGACCCAGTACTTC.

The CDR3 region is CAWSPGGYSGNTIYF. CDR3 DNA sequence: TGTGCCTGGAGCCCGGGGGGCTACTCTGGAAACACCATATATTTT. This chain connects TRBV30 to TRBJ1-3, with D maybe TRBD1 (6 bases). Germline V gives CDR1 GTSNPN, CDR2 SVGIG (reference sequence). The CDR3 runs 15 residues. V was shortened by 3 bases and J by 0 bases, with 12 bases between the two germline ends.

V usage is TRBV5-1 and J usage is TRBJ2-1; 7 bases map to TRBD1. Germline trimming cut 4 bases from V and 2 bases from J; bases unmatched to any gene: 9. Germline loops: CDR1 SGHRS, CDR2 YFSETQ. CDR3 length: 16 residues. CDR3 sequence: CASSRNTGAAYNEQFF. CDR3 in DNA: TGCGCCAGCAGCCGGAATACAGGGGCCGCCTACAATGAGCAGTTCTTC.

This chain connects TRBV4-2 to TRBJ1-6; D uncertain. V was pared by 0 bases and J by 5 bases, with 11 bases between. Germline loops: CDR1 LGHNA, CDR2 YNFKEQ. The CDR3 loop spans 16 amino acids. CDR3 sequence: CASSQDGQLDNSPLHF. The CDR3, as DNA: TGTGCCAGCAGCCAAGATGGCCAGCTAGATAATTCACCCCTCCACTTT.

V is TRBV11-2 and J is TRBJ2-5, with 8 positions matching TRBD1. Looked up from germline, CDR1 is SGHAT and CDR2 is FQNNGV. CDR3 size: 15 residues. The trim removed 4 bases at V and 5 bases at J, leaving 9 bases unmatched. The CDR3 spells CASSSFRQGWETQYF. The CDR3, as DNA: TGTGCCAGCAGCTCCTTTCGACAGGGGTGGGAGACCCAGTACTTC.

CDR3 DNA: TGTGCCAGCTCACCACCGGGGGGGGCAATGGACACTGAAGCTTTCTTT. It yields the protein CASSPPGGAMDTEAFF. This chain joins TRBV18 and TRBJ1-1, with D possibly matching TRBD1 (6 bases). The CDR3 contains 16 residues. V dropped 0 bases and J dropped 3 bases, with 14 bases sitting between them. Germline V gene data show CDR1 as KGHSH and CDR2 as LQKENI.

This chain uses TRBV19 with TRBJ1-2, with D perhaps matching TRBD1 (5 bases). This CDR3 region has 12 residues. The V gene lost 7 bases and the J gene lost 5 bases, with 11 bases spanning the gap. From germline, CDR1 is LNHDA and CDR2 SQIVND (reference sequence). In nucleotides, the CDR3 is TGTGCCAGTACCCTGGGGGGTTATGGCTACACCTTC. The encoded protein is CASTLGGYGYTF.

The gene calls are TRBV3-1 (or the pseudogene TRBV3-2) and TRBJ2-1, with D perhaps TRBD2 (6 bases). This CDR3 comprises 16 residues. With 2 bases removed from V and 11 bases from J, the gap between germline ends came to 22 bases. Germline CDR1 and CDR2: LGHDT and YNNKEL (reference sequence). The CDR3 bases are TGTGCCAGCAGCCAATATGACCGGGACTGGACTGTGCAGCAGTTCTTC. Its translation is CASSQYDRDWTVQQFF.

The chain employs TRBV6-5 and TRBJ1-5, with D unresolved. The V gene's germline CDR1 is MNHEY and CDR2 SVGAGI. The V end was cut by 5 bases, the J end by 4 bases, with 9 bases between. The CDR3 has 13 residues. Here the CDR3 reads CASSPQENQPQHF. The CDR3 nucleotides are TGTGCCAGCAGTCCGCAGGAAAATCAGCCCCAGCATTTT.

The rearrangement links TRBV6-4 to TRBJ1-6; unclear D gene. The CDR3 runs 12 residues. Deletions cut 3 bases from V and 9 bases from J, with 6 bases between. Germline loops: CDR1 MRHNA, CDR2 SNTAGT. The CDR3 DNA reads TGTGCCAGCAGTGATTTCGGTTCACCCCTCCACTTT. Translation: CASSDFGSPLHF.

The chain links TRBV5-4 to TRBJ1-3; tentative D call: TRBD1 (5 bases). The CDR3 consists of 17 residues. Trimming cost V 1 base and J 4 bases, with 18 bases left between them. CDR1 and CDR2 from the germline V gene are SGHNT and YYREEE (reference sequence). CDR3 protein: CASSLWLGGGGGNTIYF. In nucleotides, the CDR3 is TGTGCCAGCAGCTTGTGGCTTGGCGGGGGAGGCGGAAACACCATATATTTT.